This passage covers 14 T cell receptor beta chains from one sample sequenced in a study of shared clonotypes between healthy human individuals. Method: immunoSEQ multiplex PCR; TCRdb's copy keeps in-frame clones and lacks some. This table has a few million clones, 85% to 95% appearing once. Sequenced input: naive CD4+ T cells from PBMCs. Subset meaning: CD45RA+ positively selected. The receptors stem from a man between 18 and 29 years old in good health. Some clones in this sample may be carry-over from other donors' samples.

This chain uses TRBV2 with TRBJ2-7; D unresolved. V was pared by 2 bases and J by 5 bases, with 4 bases between. The CDR3 covers 11 residues. CDR1 is SNHLY, CDR2 FYNNEI, per germline. CDR3 amino acids: CASSEHNEQYF. CDR3 bases: TGTGCCAGCAGTGAACATAACGAGCAGTACTTC.

This chain uses TRBV18 with TRBJ1-3; D gene unclear. Trimming stripped 4 bases from V and 2 bases from J, with 15 bases between. CDR1 KGHSH and CDR2 LQKENI come from the germline V gene. This CDR3 is 16 amino acids long. Here the CDR3 DNA reads TGTGCCAGCTCACTACAGATCCAGAAAACTGGAAACACCATATATTTT. It yields the protein CASSLQIQKTGNTIYF. The whole variable domain, filled in from reference TRBV18 and TRBJ1-3, reads NAGVMQNPRHLVRRRGQEARLRCSPMKGHSHVYWYRQLPEEGLKFMVYLQKENIIDESGMPKERFSAEFPKEGPSILRIQQVVRGDSAAYFCASSLQIQKTGNTIYFGEGSWLTVV.

The count of this clone is one. The V and J genes are TRBV28 and TRBJ1-2; perhaps TRBD1 as D (6 bases). The germline V gene encodes CDR1 MDHEN and CDR2 SYDVKM. With 5 bases removed from V and 0 bases from J, the gap between germline ends came to 16 bases. This CDR3 comprises 16 residues. Written as DNA, the CDR3 is TGTGCCAGCAGTCCCTTTTGGCAGGGGCCTAACTATGGCTACACCTTC. As protein: CASSPFWQGPNYGYTF.

The chain recombines TRBV7-9 with TRBJ1-2; 9 positions match TRBD1. The CDR3 contains 15 residues. Per germline, CDR1 SEHNR and CDR2 FQNEAQ (reference sequence). Unmatched junction bases numbered 4, after V lost 1 base and J lost 4 bases. The CDR3 loop reads CASSLEVGQGYGYTF. The CDR3 DNA follows: TGTGCCAGCAGCTTAGAGGTGGGACAGGGCTATGGCTACACCTTC.

The rearrangement joins TRBV27 to TRBJ1-6; no clear D gene. The germline CDR1 and CDR2 sequences are MNHEY and SMNVEV (reference sequence). CDR3 length equals 13 residues. Trimming cost V 4 bases and J 8 bases, with 9 bases left between them. CDR3 amino acids: CASSYWGDSPLHF. The CDR3 DNA reads as TGTGCCAGCAGTTATTGGGGAGATTCACCCCTCCACTTT.

This clone appeared a few times. The sample contains more than one DNA sequence encoding this CDR3. V usage is TRBV5-1 and J usage is TRBJ2-2, with D unresolved. The CDR3 contains 15 residues. The germline V gene encodes CDR1 SGHRS and CDR2 YFSETQ. V was clipped by 0 bases and J by 1 base, with 7 bases between them. In DNA form, the CDR3 reads TGCGCCAGCAGCTTGGCCTCAGGGAACACCGGGGAGCTGTTTTTT. Its translation is CASSLASGNTGELFF.

This clone has only one observation. This same CDR3 is encoded by further DNA sequences in the sample. This sequence joins TRBV5-1 and TRBJ1-1; the D gene is possibly TRBD1 (5 bases). Trimming shortened V by 2 bases and J by 0 bases, and 8 bases separated the two germline ends. Per the germline V gene, CDR1 is SGHRS and CDR2 is YFSETQ. The CDR3 runs 14 residues. The CDR3 region is CASSLGQVNTEAFF. The CDR3 DNA reads TGCGCCAGCAGCTTAGGACAAGTGAACACTGAAGCTTTCTTT.

Turning to this clone: The sample has other DNA sequences that encode this CDR3 too. V is TRBV5-1 and J is TRBJ2-1; no reliable D call. The CDR3 is 12 residues long. Germline V CDR1 and CDR2: SGHRS, YFSETQ. Deletions cut 2 bases from V and 6 bases from J, with 6 bases between. Here the CDR3 DNA reads TGCGCCAGCAGCTTACCTAGCAATGAGCAGTTCTTC. As protein: CASSLPSNEQFF.

The rearrangement uses TRBV6-1 and TRBJ1-1, with TRBD1 matching over 9 bases. Germline V gene data show CDR1 as MNHNS and CDR2 as SASEGT. The CDR3 runs to 13 residues. Trimming at V came to 6 bases and at J to 3 bases, leaving 2 bases not matched to a gene. CDR3 in amino acids: CASRQGADTEAFF. The CDR3 DNA reads TGTGCCAGCAGACAGGGGGCGGACACTGAAGCTTTCTTT.

This rearrangement joins TRBV29-1 to TRBJ2-7, with D perhaps matching TRBD1 or TRBD2 (5 bases each). V shed 4 bases and J shed 3 bases, with 13 bases lying between them. Germline lookup yields CDR1 SQVTM and CDR2 ANQGSEA. This CDR3 has 13 residues. The CDR3 DNA follows: TGCAGCGTTGGGGACGCACGACTCTACGAGCAGTACTTC. Residues: CSVGDARLYEQYF.

The V gene is TRBV6-5, the J gene TRBJ2-2, with 9 bases aligning to TRBD1. This CDR3 is built from 15 residues. Germline V gene lookup returns CDR1 MNHEY and CDR2 SVGAGI. V gave up 8 bases and J gave up 5 bases; unmatched junction bases: 9. The CDR3 loop reads CASHGQGSRTGELFF. Written as DNA, the CDR3 is TGTGCCAGCCACGGACAGGGGTCTCGTACCGGGGAGCTGTTTTTT.

This chain links TRBV2 with TRBJ2-7; D is undetermined. The CDR3 is 13 residues long. V was clipped by 1 base and J by 6 bases, with 10 bases between them. Germline CDR1 reads SNHLY; CDR2 reads FYNNEI. The CDR3 nucleotides read TGTGCCAGCAGTGAAGTAAGACGACCCGAGCAGTACTTC. Translated: CASSEVRRPEQYF.

This chain joins TRBV27 and TRBJ2-5, with a tentative D call TRBD2 (5 bases). The CDR3 covers 13 residues. Germline V gene data show CDR1 as MNHEY and CDR2 as SMNVEV (reference sequence). Trimming took off 3 bases at V and 5 bases at J, with 10 bases between the two ends. CDR3 bases: TGTGCCAGCAGTTTGTCGGGGTCCGAGACCCAGTACTTC. Translating it yields CASSLSGSETQYF.

The chain carries TRBV29-1 and TRBJ2-7; 12 bases map to TRBD1. J was trimmed by 6 bases and V by 6 bases; bases with no gene match: 9. The CDR3 extends over 14 amino acids. The germline V gene has CDR1 SQVTM and CDR2 ANQGSEA. For the CDR3, the DNA is TGCAGCGTCGCCCGCGGGACAGGGGGCCTCGAGCAGTACTTC. It encodes CSVARGTGGLEQYF.